This TCR beta chain emerged from a study of T-cell memory formation after mild COVID-19. About the research overall: In these data, TCR clusters were largely donor specific.

Findings and limits, study-wide: Clones shrinking between day 15 and 85 showed a balanced CD4/CD8 split, and those that grew later tilted toward CD4+. CD4+ contracting clones were mainly CM and EM; CD8+ ones, EMRA.

This clonotype was picked up many times. Its antigen is undetermined. Employing constant-segment primers, 5'RACE generated TCR alpha and TCR beta cDNA libraries bearing sample barcodes and UMIs. TCRdb re-called the 5' RACE reads through MiXCR, storing one row per CDR3 protein. Of more than 400,000 distinct CDR3 sequences in the sample, about 20% are singletons; the top ten hold about 12%. There are 17 residues in the CDR3. Losses at the gene ends were 1 base for V and 3 bases for J; bases not matched to a gene: 10. Per germline, CDR1 SGHRS and CDR2 YFSETQ. The receptor comes from an adult woman who had mild COVID-19 (a few samples of this study predate the infection). Cell type and time point are not known. The sample taken for sequencing was PBMCs or a T cell subset sorted from them (not recorded which). The chain uses TRBV5-1 and TRBJ2-1, with 7 bases that match TRBD1. This CDR3 is CASSLSDGRTGYNEQFF. Written as DNA, the CDR3 is TGCGCCAGCAGCTTGTCGGATGGTAGGACAGGCTACAATGAGCAGTTCTTC. Complete variable domain (other parts from reference TRBV5-1 and TRBJ2-1): KAGVTQTPRYLIKTRGQQVTLSCSPISGHRSVSWYQQTPGQGLQFLFEYFSETQRNKGNFPGRFSGRQFSNSRSEMNVSTLELGDSALYLCASSLSDGRTGYNEQFFGPGTRLTVL.